This T cell receptor (beta chain) was documented in a study of blood T cells in healthy people across ages. Study information: T cells yielded about one barcoded beta molecule per two cells through template switching.

This clonotype has more than one count but fewer than ten. The CDR3 runs to 16 residues. V dropped 0 bases and J dropped 5 bases, with 17 bases sitting between them. CDR1 is SGDLS, CDR2 YYNGEE, per germline. PCR was performed a second time for roughly 7 to 12 cycles using a sample-barcoded 5' primer and a J-beta primer mix. Each cDNA molecule, via a template-switch adaptor with 12 random nucleotides, was tagged. TCRdb re-called the 5' RACE reads through MiXCR, storing one row per CDR3 protein. Of hundreds of thousands of distinct CDR3 sequences detected, approximately 25% appear once; the ten largest clones hold 8% to 10%. Total RNA extraction produced at least 5.5 micrograms (per sample) for the study. The sample was also reused in another study, on T cells of mothers and their children.

The clonotype was recovered from a boy aged 5-17 years in good health. Material for sequencing was blood. The chain combines TRBV9 with TRBJ2-5; D perhaps matches TRBD1 (6 bases). The CDR3 reads CASSVAAQGIAETQYF. The CDR3 DNA sequence: TGTGCCAGCAGCGTAGCTGCACAGGGTATTGCGGAGACCCAGTACTTC.